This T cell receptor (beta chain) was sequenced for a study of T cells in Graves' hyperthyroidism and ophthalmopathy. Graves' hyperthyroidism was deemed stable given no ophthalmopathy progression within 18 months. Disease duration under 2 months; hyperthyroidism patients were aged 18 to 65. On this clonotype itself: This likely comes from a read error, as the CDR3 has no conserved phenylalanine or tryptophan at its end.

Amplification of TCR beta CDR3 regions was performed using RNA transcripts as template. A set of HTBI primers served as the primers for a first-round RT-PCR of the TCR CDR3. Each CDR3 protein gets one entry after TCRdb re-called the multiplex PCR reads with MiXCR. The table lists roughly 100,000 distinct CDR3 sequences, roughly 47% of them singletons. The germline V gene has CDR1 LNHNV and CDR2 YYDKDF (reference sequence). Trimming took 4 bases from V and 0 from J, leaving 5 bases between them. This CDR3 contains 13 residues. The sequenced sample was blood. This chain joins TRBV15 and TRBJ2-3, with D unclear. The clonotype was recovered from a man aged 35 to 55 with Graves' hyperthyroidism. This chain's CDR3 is CATSNPSTDTQYP. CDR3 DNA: TGTGCCACCAGCAACCCTAGCACAGATACGCAGTATCCT.